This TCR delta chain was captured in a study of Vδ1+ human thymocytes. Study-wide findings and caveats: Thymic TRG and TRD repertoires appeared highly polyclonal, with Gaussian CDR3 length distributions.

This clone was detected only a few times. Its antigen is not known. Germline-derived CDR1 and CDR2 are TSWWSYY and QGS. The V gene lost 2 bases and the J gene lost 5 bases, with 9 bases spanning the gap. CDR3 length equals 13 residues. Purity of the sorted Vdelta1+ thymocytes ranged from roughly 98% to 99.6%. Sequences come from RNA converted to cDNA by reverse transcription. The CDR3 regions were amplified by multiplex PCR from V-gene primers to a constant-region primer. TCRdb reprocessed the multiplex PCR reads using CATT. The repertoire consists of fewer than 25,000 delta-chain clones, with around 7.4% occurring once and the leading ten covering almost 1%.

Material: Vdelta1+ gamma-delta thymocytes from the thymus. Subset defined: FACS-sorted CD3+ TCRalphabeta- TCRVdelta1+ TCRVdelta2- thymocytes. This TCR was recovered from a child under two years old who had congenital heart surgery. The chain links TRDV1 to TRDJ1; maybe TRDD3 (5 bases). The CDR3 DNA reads TGTGCTCTTGGGGAAATATACGGGGATAAACTCATCTTT. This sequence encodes CALGEIYGDKLIF.